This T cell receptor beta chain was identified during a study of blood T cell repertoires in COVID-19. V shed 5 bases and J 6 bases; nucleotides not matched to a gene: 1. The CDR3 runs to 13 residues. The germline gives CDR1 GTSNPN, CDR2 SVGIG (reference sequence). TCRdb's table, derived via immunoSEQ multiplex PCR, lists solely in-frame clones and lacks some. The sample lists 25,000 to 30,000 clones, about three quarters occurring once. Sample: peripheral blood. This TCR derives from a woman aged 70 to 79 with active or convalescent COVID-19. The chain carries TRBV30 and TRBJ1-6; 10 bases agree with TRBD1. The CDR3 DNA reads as TGTGCCTGGGGGACAGGGGCTAATTCACCCCTCCACTTT. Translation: CAWGTGANSPLHF.